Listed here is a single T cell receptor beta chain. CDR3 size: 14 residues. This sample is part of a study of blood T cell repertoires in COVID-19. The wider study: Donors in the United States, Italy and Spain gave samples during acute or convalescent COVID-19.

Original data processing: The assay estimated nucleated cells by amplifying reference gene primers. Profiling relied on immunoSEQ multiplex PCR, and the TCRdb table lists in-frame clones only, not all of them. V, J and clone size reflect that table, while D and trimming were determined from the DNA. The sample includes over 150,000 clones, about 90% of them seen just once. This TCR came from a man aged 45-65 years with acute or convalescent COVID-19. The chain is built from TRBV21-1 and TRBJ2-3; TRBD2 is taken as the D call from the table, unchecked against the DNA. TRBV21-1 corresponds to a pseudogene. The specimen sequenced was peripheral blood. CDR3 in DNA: TGTGCCAGCAGCAAAGATGAGGGAACAGATACGCAGTATTTT. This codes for CASSKDEGTDTQYF.